This T cell receptor (beta chain) originates from a study of blood T cell repertoires in COVID-19. V lost 11 bases, J lost 5 bases, and 14 bases lay in between. Germline-derived CDR1 and CDR2 are KGHDR and SFDVKD. The CDR3 runs 12 residues. Sequencing used immunoSEQ multiplex PCR; TCRdb keeps in-frame clones, though not all of them. This sample yields roughly 55,000 clones, of which about nine tenths are seen a single time; 6.5% belongs to the top ten. This clonotype was sampled from a man aged 50 to 60 with active COVID-19. The genes are TRBV24-1 and TRBJ2-5, with D maybe TRBD2 (7 bases). The specimen was peripheral blood. For the CDR3, the DNA is TGTGCCAACAGGGCGGGGGTGGAGACCCAGTACTTC. The encoded protein is CANRAGVETQYF.